The 8 T cell receptor beta chains below were found in one sample sequenced in a study of cytomegalovirus exposure and HLA in healthy donors. The PCR contained 60 Vbeta and 13 Jbeta primers. Produced via immunoSEQ multiplex PCR; TCRdb's table is partial and in-frame only. Among about 120,000 clones listed, just over 15% were seen once. The sample was PBMCs. Receptors were obtained from a woman aged 18-35 years in good health and CMV-seronegative.

This chain's CDR3 is CASSVVLAGGPGELFF. The CDR3, as DNA: TGTGCCAGCAGCGTAGTACTAGCGGGAGGTCCCGGGGAGCTGTTTTTT. The J gene is TRBJ2-2, the V gene TRBV9, with 12 bases fitting TRBD2. CDR3 length: 16 residues. The germline V gene has CDR1 SGDLS and CDR2 YYNGEE. V lost 0 bases and J lost 6; bases outside the gene matches: 3.

This clone was counted between two and nine times. The V and J genes are TRBV7-2 and TRBJ2-5; TRBD1 matches 8 bases. V shed 5 bases and J 1 base; nucleotides not matched to a gene: 6. The germline gives CDR1 SGHTA, CDR2 FQGNSA. The CDR3 extends over 15 amino acids. DNA for the CDR3: TGTGCCAGCAGCCTACAGACAGGGGCCCAAGAGACCCAGTACTTC. Its protein product is CASSLQTGAQETQYF.

The chain joins TRBV2 to TRBJ2-5; no clear D. The CDR3 covers 12 residues. Germline CDR1 and CDR2: SNHLY and FYNNEI. The germline V and J ends were trimmed by 5 bases and 4 bases, with 8 bases remaining between them. DNA of the CDR3: TGTGCCAGCAGTTCAGTTGGAGAGACCCAGTACTTC. Translating gives CASSSVGETQYF. Drawing the rest from reference TRBV2 and TRBJ2-5, the complete variable domain is EPEVTQTPSHQVTQMGQEVILRCVPISNHLYFYWYRQILGQKVEFLVSFYNNEISEKSEIFDDQFSVERPDGSNFTLKIRSTKLEDSAMYFCASSSVGETQYFGPGTRLLVL.

This clone has just a few counts. The junction and the germline gene differ at one end; a read error may be behind it. The same CDR3 is also encoded by other DNA sequences in this sample. This chain connects TRBV5-4 to TRBJ1-6; 7 bases fit TRBD1. The CDR3 has 15 amino acids. CDR1 and CDR2 (germline): SGHNT, YYREEE (reference sequence). The CDR3 sequence is CASSFRQGRDSPLHF. CDR3 in DNA: TGTGCCAGCAGCTTCCGACAGGGTCGGGATTCCCCCCTCCACTTT.

The table lists this clone with a few counts. The rearrangement links TRBV19 to TRBJ2-1; 9 bases align to TRBD2. V shed 5 bases, J shed 7 bases, and the junction held 6 bases outside the gene matches. CDR3 length: 14 residues. Germline CDR1 and CDR2: LNHDA and SQIVND (reference sequence). The CDR3 reads CASSLSGGRNEQFF. The DNA of the CDR3 is TGTGCCAGTAGTCTTAGCGGGGGACGTAATGAGCAGTTCTTC. Full variable domain (outside the CDR3, taken from reference TRBV19 and TRBJ2-1): DGGITQSPKYLFRKEGQNVTLSCEQNLNHDAMYWYRQDPGQGLRLIYYSQIVNDFQKGDIAEGYSVSREKKESFPLTVTSAQKNPTAFYLCASSLSGGRNEQFFGPGTRLTVL.

The chain has TRBV4-2 and TRBJ1-5, with D uncertain. Germline loops: CDR1 LGHNA, CDR2 YNFKEQ. The CDR3 contains 15 residues. The V gene lost 4 bases and the J gene lost 2 bases, with 12 bases spanning the gap. The CDR3 protein is CASSLSRVGNQPQHF. CDR3 nucleotide sequence: TGTGCCAGCAGCCTTTCGCGTGTGGGCAATCAGCCCCAGCATTTT.

This clone was seen many times. V gene TRBV29-1 combines with J gene TRBJ1-3; 7 bases align to TRBD1. Germline CDR1 and CDR2: SQVTM and ANQGSEA. J gave up 0 bases and V 8 bases, and 7 bases lay outside the gene matches. CDR3 length equals 14 residues. CDR3 sequence: CSFRTGNSGNTIYF. The CDR3 DNA reads TGCAGCTTTCGGACAGGAAACTCTGGAAACACCATATATTTT.

This clone showed up just a few times. The genes are TRBV6-1 and TRBJ1-5; weak D call: TRBD1 (6 bases). The CDR3 has 15 amino acids. V lost 6 bases to trimming and J lost 4 bases, with 16 bases between them. CDR1 is MNHNS and CDR2 is SASEGT in the germline V gene. This CDR3 is CASSPGGARNQPQHF. As DNA, the CDR3 is TGTGCCAGCAGCCCGGGGGGGGCCAGGAATCAGCCCCAGCATTTT.